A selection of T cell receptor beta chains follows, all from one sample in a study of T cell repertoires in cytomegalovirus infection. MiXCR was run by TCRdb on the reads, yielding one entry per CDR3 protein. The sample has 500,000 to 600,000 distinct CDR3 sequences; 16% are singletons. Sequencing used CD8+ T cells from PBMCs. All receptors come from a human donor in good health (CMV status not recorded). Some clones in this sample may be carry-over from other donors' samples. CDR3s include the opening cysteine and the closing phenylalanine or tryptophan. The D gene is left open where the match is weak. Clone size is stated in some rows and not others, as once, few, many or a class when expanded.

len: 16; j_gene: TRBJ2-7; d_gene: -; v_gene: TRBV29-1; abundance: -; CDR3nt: TGCAGCGTTGAGGAGGAAACAGGCCTTTGGGGGGACGAGCAGTACTTC; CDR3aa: CSVEEETGLWGDEQYF
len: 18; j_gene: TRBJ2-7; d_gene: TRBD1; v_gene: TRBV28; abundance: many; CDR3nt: TGTGCCACCTCGCCCTCCGACAGGGTTCCCACCGTAAACTACGAGCAGTACTTC; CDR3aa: CATSPSDRVPTVNYEQYF
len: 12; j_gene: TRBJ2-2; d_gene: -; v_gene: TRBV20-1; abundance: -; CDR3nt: TGCAGTGCTAGCTCATTCACCGGGGAGCTGTTTTTT; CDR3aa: CSASSFTGELFF
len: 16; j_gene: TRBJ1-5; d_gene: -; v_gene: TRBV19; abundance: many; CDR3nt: TGTGCCAGTAGTATAGATCCGACCGGAATCAATCAGCCCCAGCATTTT; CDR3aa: CASSIDPTGINQPQHF
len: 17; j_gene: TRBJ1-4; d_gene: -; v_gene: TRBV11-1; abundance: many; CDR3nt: TGTGCCAGCAGCCGAGGGGAGGGCACAGACCTAGATGAAAAACTGTTTTTT; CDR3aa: CASSRGEGTDLDEKLFF
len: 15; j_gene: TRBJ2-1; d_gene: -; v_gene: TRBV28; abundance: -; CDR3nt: TGTGCCAGCAGTTTACTCCGGCAGGAAGACAATGAGCAGTTCTTC; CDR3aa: CASSLLRQEDNEQFF
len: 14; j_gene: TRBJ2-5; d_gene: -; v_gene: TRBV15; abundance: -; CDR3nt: TGTGCCACCAGCAGAGAGGACAATCAAGAGACCCAGTACTTC; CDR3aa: CATSREDNQETQYF
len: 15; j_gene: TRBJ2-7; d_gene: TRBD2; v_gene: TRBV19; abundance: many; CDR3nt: TGTGCCAGTAGTATACGAGCTAGCGGATCCTACGAGCAGTACTTC; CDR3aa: CASSIRASGSYEQYF
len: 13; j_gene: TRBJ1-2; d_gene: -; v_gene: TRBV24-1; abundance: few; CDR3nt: TGTGCCACCAGTGGAGTAAGAGGGGATGGCTACACCTTC; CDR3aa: CATSGVRGDGYTF
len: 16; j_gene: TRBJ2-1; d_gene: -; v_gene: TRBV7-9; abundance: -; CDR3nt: TGTGCCAGCAGCCTCCCACGTACACCGACCTACAATGAGCAGTTCTTC; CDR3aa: CASSLPRTPTYNEQFF
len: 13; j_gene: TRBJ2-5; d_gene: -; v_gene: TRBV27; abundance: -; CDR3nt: TGTGCCAGCAGGTCAGGGGTCCAAGAGACCCAGTACTTC; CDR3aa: CASRSGVQETQYF
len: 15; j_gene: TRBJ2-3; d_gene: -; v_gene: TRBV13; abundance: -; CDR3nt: TGTGCCAGCAGTTCGGACATTGGGAGCACAGATACGCAGTATTTT; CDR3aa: CASSSDIGSTDTQYF
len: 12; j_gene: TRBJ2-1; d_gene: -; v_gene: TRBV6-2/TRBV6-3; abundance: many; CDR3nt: TGTGCCAGCAGTTACTCTAGCCTCGAGCAGTTCTTC; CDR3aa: CASSYSSLEQFF
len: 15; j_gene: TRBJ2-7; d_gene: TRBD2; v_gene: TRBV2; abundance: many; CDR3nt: TGTGCCAGCATTCCTCGGGAAATAGCGGGATACGAGCAGTACTTC; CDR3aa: CASIPREIAGYEQYF
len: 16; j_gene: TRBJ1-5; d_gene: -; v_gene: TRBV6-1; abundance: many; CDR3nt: TGTGCCAGCATAGGGCCCTCACAGGAGGGGGGTCAGCCCCAGCATTTT; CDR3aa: CASIGPSQEGGQPQHF
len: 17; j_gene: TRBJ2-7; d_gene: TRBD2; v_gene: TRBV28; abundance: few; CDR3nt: TGTGCCAGCTCGAACCTAGCGGGAGTACTTCTCGGATACGAGCAGTACTTC; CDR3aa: CASSNLAGVLLGYEQYF
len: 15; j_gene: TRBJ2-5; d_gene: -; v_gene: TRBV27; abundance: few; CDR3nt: TGTGCCAGCGCTCCACCGCCGGGGGGCTATGAGACCCAGTACTTC; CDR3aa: CASAPPPGGYETQYF
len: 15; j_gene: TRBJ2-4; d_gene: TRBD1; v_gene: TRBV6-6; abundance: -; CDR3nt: TGTGCCAGCAGCCAGGACAGGCTAGCCAAAAACATTCAGTACTTC; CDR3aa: CASSQDRLAKNIQYF
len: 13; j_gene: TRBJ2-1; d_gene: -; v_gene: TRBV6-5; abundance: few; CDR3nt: TGTGCCAGCAGTTACGATTGGCGGATTGAGCAGTTCTTC; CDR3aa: CASSYDWRIEQFF
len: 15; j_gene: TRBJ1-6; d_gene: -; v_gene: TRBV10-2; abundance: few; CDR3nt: TGCGCCAGCAACGGGATGCTTCGGGGTAATTCACCCCTCCACTTT; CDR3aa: CASNGMLRGNSPLHF
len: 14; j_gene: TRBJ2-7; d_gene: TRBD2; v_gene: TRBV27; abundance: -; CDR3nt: TGTGCCAGCAGTTTAGCGGGACTAGCTTACGAGCAGAACTTC; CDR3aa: CASSLAGLAYEQNF
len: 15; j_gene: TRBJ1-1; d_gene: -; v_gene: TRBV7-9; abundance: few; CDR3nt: TGTGCCAGCACCAAAGGCGAGTTTTTAGACACTGAAGCTTTCTTT; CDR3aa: CASTKGEFLDTEAFF
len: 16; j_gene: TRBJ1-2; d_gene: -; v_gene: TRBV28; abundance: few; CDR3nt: TGTGCCAGCAGTTTCGGCAGGGTCGGGGGAGGGTATGGCTACACCTTC; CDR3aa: CASSFGRVGGGYGYTF
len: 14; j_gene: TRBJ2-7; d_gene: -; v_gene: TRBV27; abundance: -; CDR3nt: TGTGCCAGCGGGTTACGGGGCTCCTCCTACGAGCAGTACTTC; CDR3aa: CASGLRGSSYEQYF
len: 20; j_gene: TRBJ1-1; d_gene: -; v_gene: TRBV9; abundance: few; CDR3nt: TGTGCCAGCAGCGTAGTCCCCGTGGGGGGGGAAGGTTTACGATACACTGAAGCTTTCTTT; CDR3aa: CASSVVPVGGEGLRYTEAFF
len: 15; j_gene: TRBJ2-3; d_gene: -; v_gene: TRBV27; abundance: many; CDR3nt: TGTGCCAGCAGTTTAGATCCCACCCCCACAGATACGCAGTATTTT; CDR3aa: CASSLDPTPTDTQYF
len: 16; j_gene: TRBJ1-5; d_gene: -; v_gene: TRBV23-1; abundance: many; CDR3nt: TGCGCCAGCCCACCCCGGGGGCCCTCAACCCCCCAGCCCCAGCATTTT; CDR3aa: CASPPRGPSTPQPQHF
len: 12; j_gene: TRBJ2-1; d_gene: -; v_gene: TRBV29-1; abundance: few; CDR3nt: TGCAGCGCCAAGATAACCTACAATGAGCAGTTCTTC; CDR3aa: CSAKITYNEQFF
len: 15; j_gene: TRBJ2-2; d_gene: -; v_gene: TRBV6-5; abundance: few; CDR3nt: TGTGCCAGCAGTTACTCCCGCCGGGGGTCGGGGGAGCTGTTTTTT; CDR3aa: CASSYSRRGSGELFF
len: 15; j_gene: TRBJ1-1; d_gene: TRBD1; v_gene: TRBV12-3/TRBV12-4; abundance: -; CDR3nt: TGTGCCAGCAGACAAGGGACAGCCAGAAGCACTGAAGCTTTCTTT; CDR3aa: CASRQGTARSTEAFF
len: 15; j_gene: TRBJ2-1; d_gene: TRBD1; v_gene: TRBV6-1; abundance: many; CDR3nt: TGTGCCAGCAGTGTCCGGGACAGCATAAACAATGAGCAGTTCTTC; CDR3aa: CASSVRDSINNEQFF
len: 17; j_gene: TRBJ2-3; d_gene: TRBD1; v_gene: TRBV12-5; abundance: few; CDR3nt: TGTGCTAGTGGCCCTGGGCTGACAGGGGCTAGCACAGATACGCAGTATTTT; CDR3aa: CASGPGLTGASTDTQYF
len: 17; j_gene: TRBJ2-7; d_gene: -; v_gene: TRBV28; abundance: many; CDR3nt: TGTGCCAGCAGTCCGATAGAGATGACAGGATTAGCCTACGAGCAGTACTTC; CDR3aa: CASSPIEMTGLAYEQYF
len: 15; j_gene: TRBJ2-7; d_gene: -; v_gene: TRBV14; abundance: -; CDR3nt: TGTGCCAGCAGCCAAAACAGGGACTTTGGTCGCGAGCAGTACTTC; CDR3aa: CASSQNRDFGREQYF